Presented here are 26 T cell receptor beta chains from one specimen sequenced in a study of regulatory T cells in long-lasting Graves disease. Time point described: newly diagnosed GD, antithyroid drugs for less than 3 months. PBMC-extracted RNA yielded the TCR library. Through Arm-PCR of CDR3 regions and iRepertoire HTBI primers, TCR beta libraries were built. Via MiXCR, TCRdb re-called the multiplex PCR reads, giving one row per CDR3 protein. The sample has a few hundred thousand distinct CDR3 sequences, roughly 13% seen once. These data are also associated with another study on T cells in Graves' hyperthyroidism and ophthalmopathy.

The sample was peripheral blood mononuclear cells (PBMCs), taken at new diagnosis, from a patient treated with antithyroid drugs. Receptors were obtained from a man in his thirties or forties with Graves disease.

The rearrangement links TRBV18 to TRBJ2-2, with a possible D match to TRBD2 (5 bases). The V gene's germline CDR1 is KGHSH and CDR2 LQKENI. The CDR3 has 15 amino acids. Trimming took off 6 bases at V and 4 bases at J, with 15 bases between the two ends. The CDR3 loop is CASSPLAVTTGELFF. The CDR3 nucleotides read TGTGCCAGCTCCCCGCTAGCAGTCACCACCGGGGAGCTGTTTTTT.

This clonotype appeared many times. The gene calls are TRBV12-3 or TRBV12-4 and TRBJ2-1, with TRBD2 matching over 14 bases. V dropped 5 bases and J dropped 6; count of bases not matched to a gene: 12. The CDR3 length is 18 residues. CDR3 protein: CASSNDLPGLAGANEQFF. The CDR3, as DNA: TGTGCCAGCAGTAACGATCTCCCGGGACTAGCGGGAGCCAATGAGCAGTTCTTC.

This clonotype was observed at least ten times. This sequence joins TRBV5-1 and TRBJ2-1; 8 nucleotides line up with TRBD1. Germline V CDR1 and CDR2: SGHRS, YFSETQ. This CDR3 is built from 15 residues. The ends lost 4 bases at V and 5 bases at J; junction bases unmatched: 8. The CDR3 coding sequence is TGCGCCAGCAGCGGGGGACAGGCCACCCACAATGAGCAGTTCTTC. Translation gives CASSGGQATHNEQFF.

This clonotype was counted at least ten times. This chain uses TRBV18 with TRBJ1-2; D call uncertain. Germline CDR1 and CDR2: KGHSH and LQKENI. V was shortened by 4 bases and J by 6 bases, with 21 bases between the two germline ends. CDR3 length equals 16 residues. CDR3 region: CASSLGSASEGHGYTF. CDR3 bases: TGTGCCAGCTCACTGGGTTCCGCGTCGGAGGGTCATGGCTACACCTTC.

This clonotype was counted ten times or more. This chain links TRBV7-9 with TRBJ1-6; D gene unclear. Between the trimmed V and J ends, which lost 3 bases and 13 bases, there was a span of 7 bases. The germline V gene has CDR1 SEHNR and CDR2 FQNEAQ (reference sequence). CDR3 length: 11 residues. This chain's CDR3 is CASSFGVPLHF. The CDR3, as DNA: TGTGCCAGCAGCTTCGGGGTCCCCCTCCACTTT.

This chain connects TRBV24-1 to TRBJ1-5; D uncertain. Trimming removed 3 bases at V and 0 bases at J, with 5 bases between. Per the germline V gene, CDR1 is KGHDR and CDR2 is SFDVKD. The CDR3 consists of 14 residues. CDR3 sequence: CATSDEGSNQPQHF. The CDR3 nucleotides read TGTGCCACCAGTGATGAAGGTAGCAATCAGCCCCAGCATTTT.

This clonotype was recorded at least ten times. The V and J genes are TRBV20-1 and TRBJ2-5, with D perhaps TRBD2 (6 bases). The CDR3 covers 15 residues. The germline gives CDR1 DFQATT, CDR2 SNEGSKA (reference sequence). Trimming took 6 bases from V and 5 from J, leaving 22 bases between them. The DNA of the CDR3 is TGCAGTGCATACGGAGGGCAGGCGGGATCGGAGACCCAGTACTTC. Translated: CSAYGGQAGSETQYF.

This clonotype was counted many times. The CDR3 region has the DNA TGTGCCAGCAGCCCTAGGGAGGGCAATGAGCAGTTCTTC. It translates to CASSPREGNEQFF. J is TRBJ2-1 and V is TRBV7-3; TRBD2 matches 7 bases. CDR1 SGHTA and CDR2 FQGTGA come from the germline V gene. Trimming removed 5 bases from V and 6 bases from J; junction bases left unmatched: 4. There are 13 residues in the CDR3.

A few counts support this clonotype. The rearrangement joins TRBV29-1 to TRBJ2-2; 10 bases match TRBD1. The CDR3 loop spans 16 amino acids. Germline values: CDR1 SQVTM, CDR2 ANQGSEA. Trimming cost V 4 bases and J 2 bases; bases outside gene matches: 7. CDR3 amino acids: CSVAKTGGANTGELFF. The CDR3 DNA follows: TGCAGCGTTGCTAAGACAGGGGGCGCAAACACCGGGGAGCTGTTTTTT.

This clonotype came up many times. The rearrangement joins TRBV15 to TRBJ2-7; TRBD2 matches at 9 bases. The junction had 13 bases not matched to a gene; V was cut back by 3 bases and J by 4 bases. CDR1 is LNHNV, CDR2 YYDKDF, per germline (reference sequence). The CDR3 extends over 17 amino acids. The chain's CDR3 is CATSRGLRAGGPYEQYF. CDR3 nucleotide sequence: TGTGCCACCAGCAGGGGATTGAGGGCGGGAGGGCCGTACGAGCAGTACTTC.

This clonotype has only a few counts. V usage is TRBV20-1 and J usage is TRBJ2-1, with 12 bases fitting TRBD2. Looked up from germline, CDR1 is DFQATT and CDR2 is SNEGSKA (reference sequence). The CDR3 extends over 15 amino acids. Trimming took 0 bases from V and 7 from J; bases not matched to a gene: 4. In DNA form, the CDR3 reads TGCAGTGCTAGAGATCCTAGCGGGGGGGGGAATGAGCAGTTCTTC. Translated: CSARDPSGGGNEQFF.

This clonotype was counted at least ten times. This rearrangement joins TRBV12-3 or TRBV12-4 to TRBJ2-5; tentatively, D is TRBD2 (5 bases). V lost 2 bases, J lost 2 bases, and 12 bases lay in between. The CDR3 has 15 amino acids. CDR3 protein: CASSLRSSLQETQYF. Written as DNA, the CDR3 is TGTGCCAGCAGTTTACGTTCTAGCCTTCAAGAGACCCAGTACTTC.

Comments on this clonotype: One base away lies a much larger clone, so this may be a sequencing read error. The chain employs TRBV2 and TRBJ2-7, with 7 bases lining up with TRBD1. Trimming at V came to 6 bases and at J to 2 bases, leaving 4 bases not matched to a gene. Per the germline V gene, CDR1 is SNHLY and CDR2 is FYNNEI. This CDR3 has 13 residues. The CDR3 DNA is TGTGCCAGCAGGGGACAGCGCCCCTACGAGCAGTACTTC. Amino acid sequence: CASRGQRPYEQYF.

The table lists this clonotype with many counts. DNA for the CDR3: TGCAGCGTTGTGGCGGGTGGAACTGAAGCTTTCTTT. As protein: CSVVAGGTEAFF. The J gene is TRBJ1-1, the V gene TRBV29-1, with unresolved D. Germline V gives CDR1 SQVTM, CDR2 ANQGSEA. V was pared by 4 bases and J by 5 bases, with 11 bases between. The CDR3 covers 12 residues.

V usage is TRBV20-1 and J usage is TRBJ2-5, with a possible D match to TRBD2 (6 bases). In germline, CDR1 is DFQATT, CDR2 SNEGSKA (reference sequence). Trimming stripped 3 bases from V and 1 base from J, with 12 bases between. The CDR3 loop spans 14 amino acids. CDR3 in amino acids: CSASTSNLQETQYF. The CDR3 DNA follows: TGCAGTGCTAGCACTAGCAATCTCCAAGAGACCCAGTACTTC.

The gene calls are TRBV20-1 and TRBJ2-2; D is unresolved. Between the trimmed V and J ends, which lost 5 bases and 4 bases, there was a span of 17 bases. CDR1 is DFQATT, CDR2 SNEGSKA, per germline (reference sequence). CDR3 length equals 15 residues. CDR3 residues: CSAGPHGPGTGELFF. For the CDR3, the DNA is TGCAGTGCTGGCCCCCATGGGCCCGGCACCGGGGAGCTGTTTTTT.

This clonotype was counted only a few times. This chain uses TRBV11-3 with TRBJ2-1, with D hard to call. The germline CDR1 and CDR2 sequences are SGHNT and YENEEA. The CDR3 consists of 12 residues. Trimming removed 5 bases at V and 9 bases at J, with 11 bases between. The CDR3 DNA reads TGTGCCAGCAGCGAGTCGTGGGGTGAGCAGTTCTTC. Translated, it gives CASSESWGEQFF.

This clonotype was seen at least ten times. The gene calls are TRBV27 and TRBJ2-7; a weak D match, TRBD2 (5 bases). CDR3 length: 11 amino acids. The V gene's germline CDR1 is MNHEY and CDR2 SMNVEV (reference sequence). V shed 8 bases and J shed 0 bases, with 5 bases lying between them. As DNA, the CDR3 is TGTGCCAGCGGGAGCTCCTACGAGCAGTACTTC. It is translated as CASGSSYEQYF.

In this sample, this clonotype turned up many times. The V gene is TRBV5-1, the J gene TRBJ2-1, with D tentatively TRBD2 (6 bases). The CDR3 is made up of 17 amino acids. The V end lost 4 bases, the J end lost 0 bases, and 17 bases lay between the germline ends. Per the germline V gene, CDR1 is SGHRS and CDR2 is YFSETQ. The CDR3 DNA sequence: TGCGCCAGCAGCCCACACTTAGCGGTCAGCTCCTACAATGAGCAGTTCTTC. This sequence encodes CASSPHLAVSSYNEQFF.

In this sample, this clonotype turned up many times. The rearrangement uses TRBV2 and TRBJ2-7; 8 bases are shared with TRBD1. Germline V lookup: CDR1 SNHLY, CDR2 FYNNEI. CDR3 length equals 15 residues. The V segment lost 0 bases and the J segment 3 bases; nucleotides outside the gene matches: 4. The CDR3 reads CASSEAAGTGYEQYF. CDR3 nucleotides: TGTGCCAGCAGTGAAGCGGCCGGGACAGGCTACGAGCAGTACTTC.

V gene TRBV20-1 combines with J gene TRBJ1-4; tentatively, D is TRBD1 (6 bases). The CDR3 consists of 14 residues. Trimming removed 0 bases from V and 6 bases from J, with 11 bases in between. CDR1 DFQATT and CDR2 SNEGSKA come from the germline V gene (reference sequence). CDR3 sequence: CSAREGGRYEKLFF. For the CDR3, the DNA is TGCAGTGCTAGAGAAGGGGGAAGGTATGAAAAACTGTTTTTT.

This clonotype was seen a few times. V and J are TRBV5-1 and TRBJ2-2; 9 bases are shared with TRBD2. The CDR3 spans 15 residues. Germline CDR1 SGHRS, CDR2 YFSETQ. J was trimmed by 5 bases and V by 7 bases; bases with no gene match: 9. The CDR3, as DNA: TGCGCCAGCCATTTAATTCTAGCGGGAACCGGGGAGCTGTTTTTT. Encoded protein: CASHLILAGTGELFF. The full variable domain, its missing parts supplied by reference TRBV5-1 and TRBJ2-2, is KAGVTQTPRYLIKTRGQQVTLSCSPISGHRSVSWYQQTPGQGLQFLFEYFSETQRNKGNFPGRFSGRQFSNSRSEMNVSTLELGDSALYLCASHLILAGTGELFFGEGSRLTVL.

V is TRBV6-2 or TRBV6-3 and J is TRBJ2-7, with TRBD2 matching over 12 bases. Losses at the gene ends were 6 bases for V and 7 bases for J; bases not matched to a gene: 10. The germline CDR1 and CDR2 sequences are MNHEY and SVGEGT. The CDR3 sequence is 15 residues long. The CDR3 region is CASSSPGLAGREQYF. CDR3 coding DNA: TGTGCCAGCAGCTCTCCGGGACTAGCGGGCAGGGAGCAGTACTTC.

On this clonotype: The junction differs from germline at one of its ends, possibly a read error. The chain combines TRBV5-1 with TRBJ2-3; D is possibly TRBD2 (6 bases). The CDR3 is 14 amino acids. CDR1 is SGHRS, CDR2 YFSETQ, per germline. CDR3 amino acids: CASSSQRVPDAQYF. In nucleotides, the CDR3 is TGCGCCAGCAGCTCTCAGCGGGTTCCAGATGCGCAGTATTTT.

This clonotype came up many times. The rearrangement joins TRBV29-1 to TRBJ1-1, with a possible D match to TRBD1 (5 bases). CDR1 SQVTM and CDR2 ANQGSEA come from the germline V gene. V lost 6 bases and J lost 5, with 16 bases in between. This CDR3 spans 13 amino acids. CDR3 DNA sequence: TGCAGCGTAAACCGCGGGGGTAGAACTGAAGCTTTCTTT. This sequence encodes CSVNRGGRTEAFF.

This clonotype was counted ten times or more. V gene TRBV5-1 combines with J gene TRBJ2-3; 8 bases are a match to TRBD1. Germline loops: CDR1 SGHRS, CDR2 YFSETQ. Trimming took 2 bases from V and 4 from J; bases not matched to a gene: 9. The length of the CDR3 is 16 residues. The CDR3 DNA sequence: TGCGCCAGCAGCTTCCTACCGACAGGGGTAGCAGATACGCAGTATTTT. Translation gives CASSFLPTGVADTQYF.